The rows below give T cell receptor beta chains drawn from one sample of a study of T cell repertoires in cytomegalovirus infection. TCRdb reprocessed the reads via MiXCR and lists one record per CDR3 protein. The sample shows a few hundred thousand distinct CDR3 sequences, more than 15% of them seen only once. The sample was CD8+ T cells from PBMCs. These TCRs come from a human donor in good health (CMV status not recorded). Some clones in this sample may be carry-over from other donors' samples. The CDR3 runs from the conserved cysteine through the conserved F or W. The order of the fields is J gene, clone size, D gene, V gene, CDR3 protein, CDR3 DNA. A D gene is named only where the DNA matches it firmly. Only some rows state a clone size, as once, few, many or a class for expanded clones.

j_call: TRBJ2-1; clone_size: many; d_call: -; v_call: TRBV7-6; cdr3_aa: CASSLEANSHNEQFF; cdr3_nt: TGTGCCAGCAGCTTAGAGGCGAACAGCCACAATGAGCAGTTCTTC
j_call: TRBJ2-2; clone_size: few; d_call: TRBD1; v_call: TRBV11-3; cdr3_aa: CASSLGPGGSEISNTGELFF; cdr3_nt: TGTGCCAGCAGCTTAGGTCCAGGGGGCTCAGAAATATCGAACACCGGGGAGCTGTTTTTT
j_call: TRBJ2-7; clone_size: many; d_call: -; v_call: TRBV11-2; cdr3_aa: CASSSRGYEQYF; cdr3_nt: TGTGCCAGCAGCTCACGGGGTTATGAGCAGTACTTC
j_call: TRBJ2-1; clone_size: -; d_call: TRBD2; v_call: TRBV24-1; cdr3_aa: CATSDKYPLAGDYNEQFF; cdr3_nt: TGTGCCACCAGTGATAAGTACCCGCTGGCGGGGGACTACAATGAGCAGTTCTTC
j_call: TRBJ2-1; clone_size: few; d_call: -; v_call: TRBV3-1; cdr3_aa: CASSYLGASSYNEQFF; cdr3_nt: TGTGCCAGCAGCTACCTGGGGGCGTCGTCCTACAATGAGCAGTTCTTC
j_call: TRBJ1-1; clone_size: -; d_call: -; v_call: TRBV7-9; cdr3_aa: CASSLAGAPFF; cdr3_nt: TGTGCCAGCAGCTTAGCGGGCGCGCCGTTCTTT
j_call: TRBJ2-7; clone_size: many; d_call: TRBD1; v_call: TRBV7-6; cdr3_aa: CASSRGQGYEQYF; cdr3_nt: TGTGCCAGCAGCCGGGGACAGGGATATGAGCAGTACTTC
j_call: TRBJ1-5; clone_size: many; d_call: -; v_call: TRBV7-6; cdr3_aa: CASSLEASNQPQHF; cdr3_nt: TGTGCCAGCAGCTTAGAGGCGAGCAATCAGCCCCAGCATTTT
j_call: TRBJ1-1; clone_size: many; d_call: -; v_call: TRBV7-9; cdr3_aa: CASSFKLNTEAFF; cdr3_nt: TGTGCCAGCAGCTTCAAGTTGAACACTGAAGCTTTCTTT
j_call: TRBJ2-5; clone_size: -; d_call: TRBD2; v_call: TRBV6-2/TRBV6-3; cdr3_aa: CASSYGTGLVQETQYF; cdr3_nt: TGTGCCAGCAGTTACGGGACCGGACTAGTCCAAGAGACCCAGTACTTC
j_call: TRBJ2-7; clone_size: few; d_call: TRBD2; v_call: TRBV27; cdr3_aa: CASSLSGLAGGSYEQYF; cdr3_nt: TGTGCCAGCAGTTTATCTGGGCTAGCGGGGGGGTCCTACGAGCAGTACTTC
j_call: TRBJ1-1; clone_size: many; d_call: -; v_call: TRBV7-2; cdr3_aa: CASSFLQGGRGNTEAFF; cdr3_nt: TGTGCCAGCAGCTTCCTACAGGGCGGCAGAGGGAACACTGAAGCTTTCTTT
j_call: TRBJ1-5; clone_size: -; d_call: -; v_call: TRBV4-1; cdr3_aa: CASSHEPGFSNQPQHF; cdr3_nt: TGCGCCAGCAGCCATGAACCGGGGTTTAGCAATCAGCCCCAGCATTTT
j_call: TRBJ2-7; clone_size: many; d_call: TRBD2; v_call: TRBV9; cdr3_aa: CASSPGRLAGALYEQYF; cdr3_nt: TGTGCCAGCAGCCCAGGAAGACTAGCGGGGGCCCTCTACGAGCAGTACTTC
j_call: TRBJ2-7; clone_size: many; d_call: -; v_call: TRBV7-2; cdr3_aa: CASSLRGFDEQYF; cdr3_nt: TGTGCCAGCAGCTTACGGGGGTTCGACGAGCAGTACTTC
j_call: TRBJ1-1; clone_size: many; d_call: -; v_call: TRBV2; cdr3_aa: CASREPGLEAFF; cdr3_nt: TGTGCCAGCAGAGAACCAGGGCTTGAAGCTTTCTTT
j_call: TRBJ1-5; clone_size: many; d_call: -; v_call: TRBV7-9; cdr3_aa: CASSTGSQPQHF; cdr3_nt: TGTGCCAGCAGCACAGGGTCTCAGCCCCAGCATTTT
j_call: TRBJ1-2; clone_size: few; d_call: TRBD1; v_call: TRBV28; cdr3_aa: CASSLRMTGLRGYTF; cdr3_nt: TGTGCCAGCAGTTTACGAATGACAGGGCTGCGTGGCTACACCTTC
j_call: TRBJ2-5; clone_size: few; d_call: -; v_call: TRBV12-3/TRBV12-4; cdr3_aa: CASSLGYSIQETQYF; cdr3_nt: TGTGCCAGCAGTTTAGGATACAGTATACAAGAGACCCAGTACTTC
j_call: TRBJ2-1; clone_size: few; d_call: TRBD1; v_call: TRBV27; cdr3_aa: CASSDGTAYNEQFF; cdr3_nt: TGTGCCAGCAGTGACGGGACAGCTTACAATGAGCAGTTCTTC
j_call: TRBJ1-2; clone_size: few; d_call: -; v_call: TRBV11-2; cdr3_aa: CASSLDGGLNGYTF; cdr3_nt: TGTGCCAGCAGCTTAGATGGGGGCCTCAATGGCTACACCTTC
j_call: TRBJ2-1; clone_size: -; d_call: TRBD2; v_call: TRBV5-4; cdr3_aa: CASRFPGLEQFF; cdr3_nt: TGTGCCAGCAGATTCCCGGGACTAGAGCAGTTCTTC
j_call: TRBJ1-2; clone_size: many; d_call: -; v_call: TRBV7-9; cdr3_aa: CASSPPGRGSGYTF; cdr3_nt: TGTGCCAGCAGCCCGCCCGGCAGGGGATCTGGCTACACCTTC
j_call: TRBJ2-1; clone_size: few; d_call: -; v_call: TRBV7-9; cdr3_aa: CASSLNYGASDYNEQFF; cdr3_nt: TGTGCCAGCAGCTTAAATTATGGGGCTAGCGATTACAATGAGCAGTTCTTC
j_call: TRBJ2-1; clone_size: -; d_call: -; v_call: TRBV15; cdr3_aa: CATSRPLGALLDEQFF; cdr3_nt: TGTGCCACCAGCAGACCCCTGGGGGCCCTCTTAGATGAGCAGTTCTTC
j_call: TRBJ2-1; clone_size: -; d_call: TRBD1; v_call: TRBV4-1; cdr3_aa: CTSSQVTGQFNNEQFF; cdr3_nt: TGCACCAGCAGCCAAGTCACGGGACAGTTTAACAATGAGCAGTTCTTC
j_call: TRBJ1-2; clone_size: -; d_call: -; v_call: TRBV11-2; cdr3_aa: CASVGAANNYGYTF; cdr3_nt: TGTGCCAGCGTTGGGGCAGCAAATAACTATGGCTACACCTTC